The next 32 T cell receptor beta chains were all read from a single sample in a study of T cell clones after liver transplantation. Assay: immunoSEQ multiplex PCR; the TCRdb copy retains only in-frame clones and omits some. The sample has about 99,000 clones, around four fifths seen once; the top ten hold 0.99%. The sequenced sample was CD4+ T cells from blood, obtained before liver transplant. All receptors derive from a human donor who received a liver transplant.

This clone has a single count. The V and J genes are TRBV6-5 and TRBJ1-5; the D is unclear. CDR1 and CDR2 (germline): MNHEY, SVGAGI. CDR3 length equals 15 residues. V was shortened by 0 bases and J by 2 bases, with 8 bases between the two germline ends. Here the CDR3 reads CASSYSTQGNQPQHF. CDR3 DNA sequence: TGTGCCAGCAGTTACTCGACCCAGGGCAATCAGCCCCAGCATTTT.

This chain uses TRBV2 with TRBJ2-2, with D possibly TRBD2 on 5 matching bases. Looked up from germline, CDR1 is SNHLY and CDR2 is FYNNEI. CDR3 size: 13 residues. Trimming removed 10 bases from V and 3 bases from J, with 12 bases in between. The CDR3 sequence: CATGSGDTGELFF. The CDR3 nucleotides read TGTGCCACTGGCAGCGGAGACACCGGGGAGCTGTTTTTT.

This chain uses TRBV7-3 with TRBJ2-1, with 14 nucleotides matching TRBD2. The V gene end was trimmed by 5 bases and the J gene end by 6 bases; junction bases not matched to a gene: 9. Germline CDR1 SGHTA, CDR2 FQGTGA. The CDR3 sequence is 17 residues long. The CDR3 DNA reads as TGTGCCAGCAGCCCCCTCCCGACTAGCGGGAGGGTCAATGAGCAGTTCTTC. Protein: CASSPLPTSGRVNEQFF.

The rearrangement links TRBV4-3 to TRBJ2-7, with unresolved D. Germline lookup yields CDR1 LGHNA and CDR2 YSLEER. The CDR3 spans 13 residues. The V end was cut by 4 bases, the J end by 6 bases, with 13 bases between. The CDR3 loop reads CASSPTRVAEQYF. CDR3 in DNA: TGCGCCAGCAGCCCAACACGGGTGGCCGAGCAGTACTTC.

The chain uses TRBV7-3 and TRBJ2-2; D is undetermined. Germline-derived CDR1 and CDR2 are SGHTA and FQGTGA. This CDR3 comprises 14 residues. Trimming stripped 6 bases from V and 1 base from J, with 9 bases between. CDR3 in DNA: TGTGCCAGCAGTTTACTGCGGAACACCGGGGAGCTGTTTTTT. It specifies CASSLLRNTGELFF.

The chain has TRBV18 and TRBJ1-2; weak D call: TRBD1 (5 bases). The CDR3 covers 15 residues. Germline assignment: CDR1 KGHSH and CDR2 LQKENI. Trimming cost V 3 bases and J 5 bases, with 16 bases left between them. The CDR3 protein is CASSPSLTQGYGYTF. The CDR3 nucleotides are TGTGCCAGCTCACCGTCTCTGACCCAGGGATATGGCTACACCTTC. Combining the CDR3 with reference TRBV18 and TRBJ1-2 gives the whole variable domain NAGVMQNPRHLVRRRGQEARLRCSPMKGHSHVYWYRQLPEEGLKFMVYLQKENIIDESGMPKERFSAEFPKEGPSILRIQQVVRGDSAAYFCASSPSLTQGYGYTFGSGTRLTVV.

The rearrangement uses TRBV18 and TRBJ2-3, with D perhaps TRBD2 (5 bases). CDR3 length equals 15 residues. CDR1 is KGHSH, CDR2 LQKENI, per germline. Trimming stripped 6 bases from V and 2 bases from J, with 15 bases between. The CDR3 reads CASSTYKDSTDTQYF. CDR3 sequence (DNA): TGTGCCAGCTCGACGTACAAGGACTCCACAGATACGCAGTATTTT. Combining the CDR3 with reference TRBV18 and TRBJ2-3 gives the whole variable domain NAGVMQNPRHLVRRRGQEARLRCSPMKGHSHVYWYRQLPEEGLKFMVYLQKENIIDESGMPKERFSAEFPKEGPSILRIQQVVRGDSAAYFCASSTYKDSTDTQYFGPGTRLTVL.

The CDR3 DNA follows: TGTGCCAGTAACGGTAACTATGGCTACACCTTC. It codes for CASNGNYGYTF. The chain carries TRBV19 and TRBJ1-2; D remains unclear. Looked up from germline, CDR1 is LNHDA and CDR2 is SQIVND (reference sequence). This CDR3 contains 11 residues. V was clipped by 7 bases and J by 1 base, with 4 bases between them. Combining the CDR3 with reference TRBV19 and TRBJ1-2 gives the whole variable domain DGGITQSPKYLFRKEGQNVTLSCEQNLNHDAMYWYRQDPGQGLRLIYYSQIVNDFQKGDIAEGYSVSREKKESFPLTVTSAQKNPTAFYLCASNGNYGYTFGSGTRLTVV.

The genes are TRBV2 and TRBJ2-3, with D possibly TRBD1 on 5 matching bases. This CDR3 has 16 amino acids. Germline V gives CDR1 SNHLY, CDR2 FYNNEI. V was trimmed by 4 bases and J by 3 bases, leaving 17 bases between them. The CDR3 DNA sequence: TGTGCCAGCAGTGGCCCAGGGCCCCGTAGGACAGATACGCAGTATTTT. Its protein is CASSGPGPRRTDTQYF. Based on the CDR3 plus reference TRBV2 and TRBJ2-3, the full variable domain is EPEVTQTPSHQVTQMGQEVILRCVPISNHLYFYWYRQILGQKVEFLVSFYNNEISEKSEIFDDQFSVERPDGSNFTLKIRSTKLEDSAMYFCASSGPGPRRTDTQYFGPGTRLTVL.

The chain uses TRBV6-5 and TRBJ2-1; 7 nucleotides agree with TRBD1. Trimming cost V 4 bases and J 0 bases; bases outside gene matches: 3. The germline CDR1 and CDR2 sequences are MNHEY and SVGAGI. The CDR3 covers 15 residues. CDR3 residues: CASSSQGPSYNEQFF. The CDR3 nucleotides read TGTGCCAGCAGTTCACAGGGGCCCTCCTACAATGAGCAGTTCTTC.

This sequence joins TRBV7-9 and TRBJ2-5; perhaps TRBD2 as D (7 bases). This CDR3 has 18 residues. CDR1 and CDR2 from the germline V gene are SEHNR and FQNEAQ (reference sequence). V was cut by 5 bases and J by 4 bases, with 26 bases left in between. The CDR3 DNA reads TGTGCCAGCAGCCCACTCGGAGGGGGGGGCATTCAATTAGAGACCCAGTACTTC. It is translated as CASSPLGGGGIQLETQYF.

The chain has TRBV9 and TRBJ1-4, with a possible D match to TRBD1 (5 bases). V was cut by 2 bases and J by 7 bases, with 12 bases left in between. The germline gives CDR1 SGDLS, CDR2 YYNGEE. CDR3 size: 14 residues. The CDR3 loop reads CASSVSGNREKLFF. The CDR3 nucleotides are TGTGCCAGCAGCGTCTCAGGGAACCGTGAAAAACTGTTTTTT. The complete variable domain, with remaining parts taken from reference TRBV9 and TRBJ1-4, reads DSGVTQTPKHLITATGQRVTLRCSPRSGDLSVYWYQQSLDQGLQFLIQYYNGEERAKGNILERFSAQQFPDLHSELNLSSLELGDSALYFCASSVSGNREKLFFGSGTQLSVL.

The chain joins TRBV6-6 to TRBJ1-6; TRBD1 is a possible D gene (5 bases). Between the trimmed V and J ends, which lost 6 bases and 9 bases, there was a span of 18 bases. Germline V gene lookup returns CDR1 MNHNY and CDR2 SVGAGI (reference sequence). The CDR3 covers 15 residues. The CDR3, as DNA: TGTGCCAGCAGAACGGTGGGGGACGGGGTTTCACCCCTCCACTTT. It is translated as CASRTVGDGVSPLHF.

The chain carries TRBV4-1 and TRBJ1-4; the D gene is possibly TRBD1 (5 bases). V was trimmed by 3 bases and J by 8 bases, leaving 13 bases between them. Germline CDR1 MGHRA, CDR2 YSYEKL. This CDR3 is built from 14 residues. The CDR3 region has the DNA TGCGCCAGCAGCCAGGGACGGGGCGGGGAAAAACTGTTTTTT. The encoded protein is CASSQGRGGEKLFF.

The chain couples TRBV7-9 to TRBJ2-1, with 7 nucleotides matching TRBD1. The CDR3 length is 16 residues. V was clipped by 6 bases and J by 3 bases; unmatched bases: 11. Looked up from germline, CDR1 is SEHNR and CDR2 is FQNEAQ (reference sequence). The chain's CDR3 is CASRSPSGTDYNEQFF. The CDR3, as DNA: TGTGCCAGCAGATCGCCCTCCGGGACAGACTACAATGAGCAGTTCTTC.

J is TRBJ2-1 and V is TRBV5-1; TRBD2 aligns across 10 bases. Germline lookup yields CDR1 SGHRS and CDR2 YFSETQ. V dropped 4 bases and J dropped 6; count of bases not matched to a gene: 7. The CDR3 is 15 amino acids. The CDR3: CASSREAGGFNEQFF. DNA of the CDR3: TGCGCCAGCAGCAGAGAAGCGGGAGGGTTCAATGAGCAGTTCTTC.

The chain uses TRBV10-2 and TRBJ2-7; 10 nucleotides match TRBD2. The V segment lost 3 bases and the J segment 6 bases; nucleotides outside the gene matches: 8. The germline V gene encodes CDR1 WSHSY and CDR2 SAAADI. The CDR3 has 15 amino acids. The CDR3: CASSDVRAGGLEQYF. The DNA for the CDR3 is TGCGCCAGCAGTGATGTGCGAGCGGGAGGGCTCGAGCAGTACTTC.

The chain has TRBV11-2 and TRBJ2-1, with 11 bases fitting TRBD2. After removal of 6 bases from V and 1 base from J, the junction contained 2 bases not matched to a gene. The CDR3 totals 15 residues. Germline V CDR1 and CDR2: SGHAT, FQNNGV. The CDR3 loop reads CASRRLAGSYNEQFF. DNA for the CDR3: TGTGCCAGCAGGAGACTAGCGGGGTCCTACAATGAGCAGTTCTTC.

V usage is TRBV11-3 and J usage is TRBJ1-1, with D perhaps matching TRBD1 (6 bases). The CDR3 consists of 12 residues. Germline V lookup: CDR1 SGHNT, CDR2 YENEEA. Deletions cut 1 base from V and 12 bases from J, with 12 bases between. The DNA of the CDR3 is TGTGCCAGCAGCTTAGGGACAGACAGACCTTTCTTT. As protein: CASSLGTDRPFF.

V gene TRBV29-1 combines with J gene TRBJ2-1; 8 bases match TRBD2. The CDR3 runs 10 residues. The germline V gene has CDR1 SQVTM and CDR2 ANQGSEA. Trimming at V came to 7 bases and at J to 9 bases, leaving 2 bases not matched to a gene. The CDR3 DNA is TGCAGCGGGCGGGAGGCTGAGCAGTTCTTC. Translating it yields CSGREAEQFF.

A remark on this clone: Possible read error: a much larger clone is one base away. At the DNA level, this CDR3 is encoded by other sequences in the same sample as well. The rearrangement uses TRBV5-1 and TRBJ1-3; 7 bases fit TRBD1. V lost 4 bases and J lost 0; bases outside the gene matches: 1. This CDR3 comprises 14 residues. Germline assignment: CDR1 SGHRS and CDR2 YFSETQ. For the CDR3, the DNA is TGCGCCAGCAGCCCAGGGGGCTCTGGAAACACCATATATTTT. Translating it yields CASSPGGSGNTIYF.

The chain links TRBV5-4 to TRBJ2-7; D uncertain. Per germline, CDR1 SGHNT and CDR2 YYREEE (reference sequence). V was pared by 0 bases and J by 3 bases, with 13 bases between. The CDR3 sequence is 15 residues long. CDR3 sequence (DNA): TGTGCCAGCAGCTTGGCCTCGCTCGGTGTCTACGAGCAGTACTTC. The encoded protein is CASSLASLGVYEQYF.

The CDR3 loop is CASSSPILTAENTEAFF. CDR3 sequence (DNA): TGTGCCAGCAGTTCACCGATACTGACGGCTGAGAACACTGAAGCTTTCTTT. The rearrangement links TRBV28 to TRBJ1-1; no clear D. With 4 bases removed from V and 1 base from J, the gap between germline ends came to 19 bases. This CDR3 region has 17 residues. The germline V gene encodes CDR1 MDHEN and CDR2 SYDVKM. Looking up the rest from reference TRBV28 and TRBJ1-1 gives the full variable domain: DVKVTQSSRYLVKRTGEKVFLECVQDMDHENMFWYRQDPGLGLRLIYFSYDVKMKEKGDIPEGYSVSREKKERFSLILESASTNQTSMYLCASSSPILTAENTEAFFGQGTRLTVV.

The V gene is TRBV19, the J gene TRBJ1-1; TRBD1 agrees at 9 bases. CDR1 is LNHDA and CDR2 is SQIVND in the germline V gene (reference sequence). Trimming at V came to 4 bases and at J to 5 bases, leaving 11 bases not matched to a gene. The CDR3 runs to 16 residues. Here the CDR3 DNA reads TGTGCCAGTAGTAGTCCCGGGACAGGGAGGATGACTGAAGCTTTCTTT. Its translation is CASSSPGTGRMTEAFF.

The chain joins TRBV5-5 to TRBJ2-5; 10 nucleotides line up with TRBD2. The length of the CDR3 is 17 residues. V was pared by 4 bases and J by 0 bases, with 9 bases of the junction left unmatched. Germline V gene lookup returns CDR1 SGHKS and CDR2 YYEKEE (reference sequence). The CDR3 reads CASSPHGLAVYQETQYF. Here the CDR3 DNA reads TGTGCCAGCAGCCCTCACGGACTAGCGGTTTACCAAGAGACCCAGTACTTC.

The rearrangement joins TRBV7-9 to TRBJ2-7, with TRBD2 identical over 12 bases. Germline CDR1 and CDR2: SEHNR and FQNEAQ (reference sequence). The CDR3 contains 14 residues. V was clipped by 6 bases and J by 12 bases; unmatched bases: 12. CDR3 residues: CASSSGLAGKRWYF. CDR3 nucleotide sequence: TGTGCCAGCAGTTCTGGACTAGCGGGGAAGCGGTGGTACTTC.

V and J are TRBV7-2 and TRBJ1-1, with a tentative D call TRBD1 (6 bases). CDR1 and CDR2 from the germline V gene are SGHTA and FQGNSA. CDR3 size: 14 residues. The ends were cut back, 5 bases at V and 5 bases at J, with 15 bases in the middle. The DNA of the CDR3 is TGTGCCAGCAGCCCACAGGGTAGGAGAACTGAAGCTTTCTTT. Protein: CASSPQGRRTEAFF.

The V and J genes are TRBV27 and TRBJ2-3; possibly TRBD1 or TRBD2 for D (5 bases each). The V gene's germline CDR1 is MNHEY and CDR2 SMNVEV (reference sequence). Between the trimmed V and J ends, which lost 6 bases and 3 bases, there was a span of 22 bases. This CDR3 region has 17 residues. CDR3 DNA: TGTGCCAGCAGCCTGGGAGTCGGGACCGCGAGAACAGATACGCAGTATTTT. This sequence encodes CASSLGVGTARTDTQYF.

The CDR3 here is CASSAEPDRGRGKLFF. The DNA for the CDR3 is TGTGCCAGCAGCGCAGAACCAGACAGGGGGAGGGGAAAACTGTTTTTT. J is TRBJ1-4 and V is TRBV9; 9 bases align to TRBD1. CDR3 length equals 16 residues. The V gene's germline CDR1 is SGDLS and CDR2 YYNGEE. V lost 3 bases, J lost 10 bases, and 13 bases stayed unmatched.

The chain joins TRBV6-5 to TRBJ2-3; 8 bases fit TRBD2. In germline, CDR1 is MNHEY, CDR2 SVGAGI. With V trimmed by 6 bases and J by 3 bases, 5 bases remained unmatched. The CDR3 runs 14 residues. The CDR3 region has the DNA TGTGCCAGCAGGAGCGGGGGAGTGACAGATACGCAGTATTTT. Its protein is CASRSGGVTDTQYF.

The rearrangement joins TRBV12-5 to TRBJ2-2; D is possibly TRBD2 (5 bases). Deletions cut 5 bases from V and 6 bases from J, with 19 bases between. Per the germline V gene, CDR1 is LGHNT and CDR2 is FRNRAP. This CDR3 is built from 16 residues. The CDR3 sequence: CASGPPGRAGAGELFF. The CDR3, as DNA: TGTGCTAGTGGTCCCCCGGGAAGGGCGGGTGCCGGGGAGCTGTTTTTT.

The chain carries TRBV7-2 and TRBJ2-5, with 8 bases that match TRBD2. The CDR3 extends over 16 amino acids. The V gene's germline CDR1 is SGHTA and CDR2 FQGNSA. J gave up 2 bases and V 5 bases, and 10 bases lay outside the gene matches. The DNA for the CDR3 is TGTGCCAGCAGCCCCCTGGCGGGGGGCCCTCAAGAGACCCAGTACTTC. Amino acid sequence: CASSPLAGGPQETQYF. Variable domain in full (rest from reference TRBV7-2 and TRBJ2-5): GAGVSQSPSNKVTEKGKDVELRCDPISGHTALYWYRQSLGQGLEFLIYFQGNSAPDKSGLPSDRFSAERTGGSVSTLTIQRTQQEDSAVYLCASSPLAGGPQETQYFGPGTRLLVL.